A single sample is the source of the 7 T cell receptor beta chains below, sequenced in a study of shared clonotypes between healthy human individuals. Method: immunoSEQ multiplex PCR; TCRdb's copy keeps in-frame clones and lacks some. Of 2.5 million or so clones listed, 85% to 95% are singletons. Sequences were obtained from naive CD4+ T cells sorted from blood. Subset given: CD45RA+ positively selected. These receptors all stem from a man aged 18 to 30 in good health.

A word on this clone: Being one base from a much bigger clone, this may be a read error. Additional DNA sequences in this sample encode the identical CDR3. CDR3 region: CASSPANTGELFF. CDR3 coding DNA: TGTGCCAGCTCACCAGCGAACACCGGGGAGCTGTTTTTT. V and J are TRBV18 and TRBJ2-2; D gene uncertain. The CDR3 length is 13 residues. V shed 2 bases and J shed 0 bases, with 1 base lying between them. Germline-derived CDR1 and CDR2 are KGHSH and LQKENI.

The V gene is TRBV6-6, the J gene TRBJ2-2; D possibly corresponds to TRBD2 (6 bases). The ends were cut back, 8 bases at V and 2 bases at J, with 12 bases in the middle. The CDR3 extends over 14 amino acids. Germline V gene lookup returns CDR1 MNHNY and CDR2 SVGAGI (reference sequence). CDR3 nucleotides: TGTGCCAGCGGGATGGGACTTAACACCGGGGAGCTGTTTTTT. Residues: CASGMGLNTGELFF.

Points on this clone: The same CDR3 is also encoded by other DNA sequences in this sample. The chain is built from TRBV2 and TRBJ2-5, with D tentatively TRBD2 (6 bases). With 5 bases removed from V and 4 bases from J, the gap between germline ends came to 11 bases. CDR1 is SNHLY and CDR2 is FYNNEI in the germline V gene. The CDR3 sequence is 13 residues long. CDR3 amino acids: CASSKGLGETQYF. The CDR3 region has the DNA TGTGCCAGCAGTAAGGGACTGGGAGAGACCCAGTACTTC. Filled out from reference TRBV2 and TRBJ2-5, the complete variable domain reads EPEVTQTPSHQVTQMGQEVILRCVPISNHLYFYWYRQILGQKVEFLVSFYNNEISEKSEIFDDQFSVERPDGSNFTLKIRSTKLEDSAMYFCASSKGLGETQYFGPGTRLLVL.

The CDR3 loop is CASSLERGYEQYF. The CDR3 region has the DNA TGCGCCAGCAGCTTGGAGCGGGGGTACGAGCAGTACTTC. The rearrangement links TRBV5-1 to TRBJ2-7; 8 bases are a match to TRBD2. The CDR3 totals 13 residues. V lost 0 bases, J lost 4 bases, and 0 bases stayed unmatched. Germline V gene sequence: CDR1 SGHRS, CDR2 YFSETQ.

The chain links TRBV2 to TRBJ1-1; D is uncertain. In germline, CDR1 is SNHLY, CDR2 FYNNEI. The V end lost 3 bases, the J end lost 9 bases, and 11 bases lay between the germline ends. The CDR3 spans 12 residues. CDR3: CASSDGVPKAFF. In nucleotides, the CDR3 is TGTGCCAGCAGTGACGGGGTTCCAAAAGCTTTCTTT.

This sequence joins TRBV5-8 and TRBJ2-7; the D gene is possibly TRBD2 (7 bases). The CDR3 length is 17 residues. CDR1 is SGHTS and CDR2 is YDEGEE in the germline V gene. The ends were cut back, 0 bases at V and 5 bases at J, with 21 bases in the middle. The CDR3 protein is CASSLVKEGGRRHEQYF. In nucleotides, the CDR3 is TGTGCCAGCAGCTTGGTCAAAGAGGGGGGGAGGCGCCACGAGCAGTACTTC. The whole variable domain, filled in from reference TRBV5-8 and TRBJ2-7, reads EAGVTQSPTHLIKTRGQQATLRCSPISGHTSVYWYQQALGLGLQFLLWYDEGEERNRGNFPPRFSGRQFPNYSSELNVNALELEDSALYLCASSLVKEGGRRHEQYFGPGTRLTVT.

The chain employs TRBV15 and TRBJ2-1; tentatively, D is TRBD1 (5 bases). Germline-derived CDR1 and CDR2 are LNHNV and YYDKDF (reference sequence). The ends were cut back, 2 bases at V and 0 bases at J, with 26 bases in the middle. This CDR3 has 21 residues. The CDR3 is CATSRSGLSGFGLGSYNEQFF. DNA of the CDR3: TGTGCCACCAGCAGAAGTGGCTTGTCAGGGTTTGGGCTAGGCTCCTACAATGAGCAGTTCTTC.